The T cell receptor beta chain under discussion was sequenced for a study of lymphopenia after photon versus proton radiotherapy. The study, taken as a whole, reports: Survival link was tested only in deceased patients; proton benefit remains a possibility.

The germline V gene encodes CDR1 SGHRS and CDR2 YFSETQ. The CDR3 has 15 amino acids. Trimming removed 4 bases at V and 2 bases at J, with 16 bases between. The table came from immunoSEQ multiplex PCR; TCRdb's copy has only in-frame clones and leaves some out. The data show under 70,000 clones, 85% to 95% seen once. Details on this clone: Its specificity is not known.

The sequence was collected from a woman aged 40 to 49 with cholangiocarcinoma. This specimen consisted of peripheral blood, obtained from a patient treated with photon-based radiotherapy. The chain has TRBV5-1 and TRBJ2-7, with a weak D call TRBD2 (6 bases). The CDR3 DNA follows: TGCGCCAGCAGCACGCGGGACGGATTGGCCTACGAGCAGTACTTC. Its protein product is CASSTRDGLAYEQYF. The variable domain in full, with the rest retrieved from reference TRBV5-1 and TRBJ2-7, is KAGVTQTPRYLIKTRGQQVTLSCSPISGHRSVSWYQQTPGQGLQFLFEYFSETQRNKGNFPGRFSGRQFSNSRSEMNVSTLELGDSALYLCASSTRDGLAYEQYFGPGTRLTVT.